The 11 T cell receptor beta chains below all came from one sample that was sequenced in a study of control samples from healthy donors and cancer patients. Here immunoSEQ multiplex PCR was the method, and the copy in TCRdb shows in-frame clones only, minus some. The sample has around 120,000 clones; around 88% are singletons. Material: blood. These receptors were obtained from a middle-aged man in good health.

The genes are TRBV14 and TRBJ1-1, with D unclear. In germline, CDR1 is SGHDN, CDR2 FVKESK. The CDR3 sequence is 14 residues long. V gave up 4 bases and J gave up 1 base, with 10 bases separating them. The CDR3 loop is CASSPTDGNTEAFF. In DNA form, the CDR3 reads TGTGCCAGCAGCCCAACGGACGGGAACACTGAAGCTTTCTTT.

For this clone: A read error may account for a junction end that differs from germline. Written as DNA, the CDR3 is TGTGCCAGCGGTGAGCGCACAGATACGCAGTATTTT. Protein sequence: CASGERTDTQYF. The chain employs TRBV6-1 and TRBJ2-3, with unresolved D. The CDR3 is made up of 12 amino acids. CDR1 is MNHNS and CDR2 is SASEGT in the germline V gene.

This rearrangement joins TRBV6-5 to TRBJ2-1; unclear D gene. V lost 6 bases to trimming and J lost 13 bases, with 16 bases between them. The CDR3 length is 12 residues. CDR1 is MNHEY and CDR2 is SVGAGI in the germline V gene. The CDR3 loop is CASRSPPDGQFF. The CDR3 DNA is TGTGCCAGCAGGTCCCCCCCGGATGGACAGTTCTTC.

The gene calls are TRBV30 and TRBJ1-3, with 7 bases aligning to TRBD1. The CDR3 contains 14 residues. V lost 2 bases, J lost 1 base, and 2 bases stayed unmatched. The germline CDR1 and CDR2 sequences are GTSNPN and SVGIG (reference sequence). The CDR3 bases are TGTGCCTGGAGTCGACAGGGATCTGGAAACACCATATATTTT. Residues: CAWSRQGSGNTIYF.

The chain employs TRBV6-5 and TRBJ2-1; TRBD1 matches 7 bases. This CDR3 has 16 residues. V trimming: 4 bases; J trimming: 1 base; junction bases outside the gene matches: 7. Germline CDR1 MNHEY, CDR2 SVGAGI. This CDR3 is CASSLQGKISYNEQFF. CDR3 DNA: TGTGCCAGCAGTTTACAGGGGAAAATATCCTACAATGAGCAGTTCTTC.

Regarding this clone: Compared with germline, one end of the junction differs, possibly owing to a read error. The same CDR3 also results from other DNA sequences found in this sample. The rearrangement joins TRBV5-1 to TRBJ1-1; maybe TRBD1 (5 bases). This CDR3 is 14 amino acids long. Germline-derived CDR1 and CDR2 are SGHRS and YFSETQ. CDR3 bases: TGCGCCAGTAGCTTGGCGGGGGGAAGCACTGAAGCTTTCTTT. Translation gives CASSLAGGSTEAFF.

This clone was observed once. V gene TRBV5-6 combines with J gene TRBJ1-5; unclear D gene. Deletions cut 0 bases from V and 7 bases from J, with 8 bases between. CDR3 size: 13 residues. Germline CDR1 and CDR2: SGHDT and YYEEEE. This chain's CDR3 is CASSLGKNQPQHF. CDR3 in DNA: TGTGCCAGCAGCTTGGGGAAAAACCAGCCCCAGCATTTT.

The J gene is TRBJ1-2, the V gene TRBV21-1; the DNA was not used to check the table's D call, TRBD1. TRBV21-1 is termed a pseudogene. The length of the CDR3 is 15 residues. The CDR3 DNA reads TGTGCCAGCAGCAATGCCTTACAGGGGGACTATGGCTACACCTTC. Protein sequence: CASSNALQGDYGYTF.

The rearrangement links TRBV11-3 to TRBJ2-1; TRBD2 agrees at 12 bases. This CDR3 is built from 14 residues. Germline CDR1 SGHNT, CDR2 YENEEA. V dropped 6 bases and J dropped 8; count of bases not matched to a gene: 5. The CDR3 here is CASRGLAGRDEQFF. The CDR3 DNA reads as TGTGCCAGCAGGGGACTAGCGGGCCGCGATGAGCAGTTCTTC.

The chain couples TRBV18 to TRBJ1-1; D is undetermined. The germline gives CDR1 KGHSH, CDR2 LQKENI. The ends were cut back, 6 bases at V and 1 base at J, with 15 bases in the middle. The CDR3 is 15 residues long. The CDR3: CASSPLEAQNTEAFF. CDR3 sequence (DNA): TGTGCCAGCTCGCCGCTAGAAGCCCAGAACACTGAAGCTTTCTTT.

This chain joins TRBV6-5 and TRBJ2-7; D possibly corresponds to TRBD1 (6 bases). Trimming took off 7 bases at V and 1 base at J, with 8 bases between the two ends. CDR3 size: 12 residues. Germline assignment: CDR1 MNHEY and CDR2 SVGAGI. The CDR3 sequence is CASKDSSYEQYF. The CDR3 DNA follows: TGTGCCAGCAAGGACAGTTCCTACGAGCAGTACTTC.